Listed below are T cell receptor beta chains from one sample, sequenced in a study of control samples from healthy donors and cancer patients. Assay used: immunoSEQ multiplex PCR; TCRdb lists only in-frame clones, some missing. This table has about 150,000 clones, 93% appearing once. The sequencing sample was made of blood. The receptors derive from a man aged 45-65 years in good health. CDR3s include the opening cysteine and the closing phenylalanine or tryptophan. Each record gives: D gene, J gene, clone size, V gene, CDR3 DNA, CDR3 protein. D genes are given only for firm matches. The size field is filled for only some rows; it gives once, few, many or a size class.

TRBD1,TRBJ2-2,.,TRBV5-5,TGTGCCAGCAGCTCTAACCGGGACAGGAACACCGGGGAGCTGTTTTTT,CASSSNRDRNTGELFF
TRBD1,TRBJ1-1,.,TRBV19,TGTGCCAGCACCAGGGACAGGGACGGCAACACTGAAGCTTTCTTT,CASTRDRDGNTEAFF
.,TRBJ1-2,once,TRBV28,TGTGCCAGCAGTTCGGGGGTCTATGGCTACACCTTC,CASSSGVYGYTF
.,TRBJ1-2,.,TRBV7-9,TGTGCCAGCAGCCGACAGGTCGACTATGGCTACACCTTC,CASSRQVDYGYTF
.,TRBJ2-4,.,TRBV6-5,TGTGCCAGCAGTTCCCAGGGGTATAGGGCCAAAAACATTCAGTACTTC,CASSSQGYRAKNIQYF
.,TRBJ2-7,.,TRBV5-1,TGCGCCAGCAGCCCCCGTGCTGGGGTGAATAGTGACTACGAGCAGTACTTC,CASSPRAGVNSDYEQYF
.,TRBJ2-7,.,TRBV18,TGTGCCAGCTCACTATCCGGCAGAACCTACGAGCAGTACTTC,CASSLSGRTYEQYF
TRBD2,TRBJ2-7,.,TRBV24-1,TGTGCCACCAGTGATTCCGCGGGAGTATCCGAGCAGTACTTC,CATSDSAGVSEQYF
.,TRBJ2-1,.,TRBV4-1,TGCGCCAGCAGCCATGAGAACTACAATGAGCAGTTCTTC,CASSHENYNEQFF
.,TRBJ2-6,.,TRBV19,TGTGCCAGTCAACGGCAGGGGATATCTGGGGCCAACGTCCTGACTTTC,CASQRQGISGANVLTF
.,TRBJ1-3,.,TRBV7-3,TGTGCCAGCAGCTCTCAGGCAGGGTACGGAAACACCATATATTTT,CASSSQAGYGNTIYF
.,TRBJ1-6,.,TRBV6-4,TGTGCCAGCAGTGACGGGGTATCACCCCTCCACTTT,CASSDGVSPLHF
.,TRBJ2-5,.,TRBV2,TGTGCCAGCAGCCCCCTACTCAGGAGACAAGAGACCCAGTACTTC,CASSPLLRRQETQYF
.,TRBJ1-1,.,TRBV18,TGTGCCAGCTCACCCGCACAGGGGAACACTGAAGCTTTCTTT,CASSPAQGNTEAFF
.,TRBJ1-1,.,TRBV5-6,TGTGCCAGCAGCCCCCAGGGCTGGAGCACTGAAGCTTTCTTT,CASSPQGWSTEAFF
.,TRBJ1-5,.,TRBV29-1,TGCAGCGTGGCCCATACGTCGGGGGCCGATCAGCCCCAGCATTTT,CSVAHTSGADQPQHF
.,TRBJ1-5,.,TRBV7-9,TGTGCCAGCAGCTTCCAAACAGGGTCGCCCCAGCATTTT,CASSFQTGSPQHF
.,TRBJ1-1,.,TRBV29-1,TGCAGCGTCGTGTTGCGCGGCTCAGTCTCTGAAGCTTTCTTT,CSVVLRGSVSEAFF
.,TRBJ2-1,once,TRBV7-9,TGTGCCAGCACCTATGGGACTCAGCAGTTCTTC,CASTYGTQQFF
TRBD1,TRBJ1-1,.,TRBV5-1,TGCGCCAGCAGCCTCGCACAGGGGACTGAAGCTTTCTTT,CASSLAQGTEAFF
TRBD2,TRBJ2-2,few,TRBV12-5,TGTGCTAGTGGTTTGACTCTAGCGGGAGGGAGCACCGGGGAGCTGTTTTTT,CASGLTLAGGSTGELFF
.,TRBJ2-7,.,TRBV2,TGTGCCAGCTCTCGAGACACTTACACCTACGAGCAGTACTTC,CASSRDTYTYEQYF
TRBD2,TRBJ2-2,.,TRBV10-3,TGTGCCATCACCGGGGGGGACGCGAACACCGGGGAGCTGTTTTTT,CAITGGDANTGELFF
TRBD1,TRBJ2-7,once,TRBV15,TGTGCCACCAGCGGGACAGGGCCCCCGTACGAGCAGTACTTC,CATSGTGPPYEQYF
TRBD1,TRBJ2-2,.,TRBV6-5,TGTGCCAGCACCCGGACAGGGACGGGCGGGGAGCTGTTTTTT,CASTRTGTGGELFF
TRBD1,TRBJ1-5,.,TRBV5-1,TGCGCCAGCAGCCCGGGACAGACGAGCCCGGGCAATCAGCCCCAGCATTTT,CASSPGQTSPGNQPQHF
.,TRBJ2-5,once,TRBV5-1,TGCGCCAGCAGCTTGGTAGGGCGCCAAGAGACCCAGTACTTC,CASSLVGRQETQYF
.,TRBJ2-2,.,TRBV9,TGTGCCAGCAGCGTAGTCTCGACACATAACACCGGGGAGCTGTTTTTT,CASSVVSTHNTGELFF
TRBD1,TRBJ2-1,.,TRBV20-1,TGCAGTGCTAGTCAAACCGGACAGGGTGGGAATCTATATCACTACAATGAGCAGTTCTTC,CSASQTGQGGNLYHYNEQFF
TRBD1,TRBJ1-5,.,TRBV28,TGTGCCAGCAGTTTCGGGACAGTTTATCAGCCCCAGCATTTT,CASSFGTVYQPQHF
.,TRBJ2-1,.,TRBV7-9,TGTGCCAGCAGCTCAAGAGGGTATGAGCAGTTCTTC,CASSSRGYEQFF
TRBD1,TRBJ1-5,.,TRBV6-1,TGTGCCAGCAGTGACCGGGACAGGGGCCAGCCCCAGCATTTT,CASSDRDRGQPQHF
TRBD1,TRBJ1-1,.,TRBV15,TGTGCCACCAGCAGAGAATTGGGACAGGAAATCGAAGCTTTCTTT,CATSRELGQEIEAFF
TRBD1,TRBJ2-2,.,TRBV24-1,TGTGCCACCAGTGACCCTGGACAGGGAGACACCGGGGAGCTGTTTTTT,CATSDPGQGDTGELFF
.,TRBJ2-7,.,TRBV2,TGTGCCAGCAGTTTTGGGCAGGGCTACGAGCAGTACTTC,CASSFGQGYEQYF
.,TRBJ2-1,.,TRBV5-1,TGCGCCAGCAGCTTGTCGGGATCCATTAGGGGTGAGCAGTTCTTC,CASSLSGSIRGEQFF
.,TRBJ2-5,once,TRBV2,TGTGCCAGCAGAACCATGAGGGGGGAGGGCCAAGAGACCCAGTACTTC,CASRTMRGEGQETQYF
.,TRBJ1-2,.,TRBV28,TGTGCCAGCAGGCGACAGAGCCTCGGCTATGGCTACACCTTC,CASRRQSLGYGYTF
.,TRBJ2-7,.,TRBV28,TGTGCCAGCAGTTTAGACGGGGGGCCCTATCGGGAGCAGTACTTC,CASSLDGGPYREQYF
TRBD1,TRBJ2-7,few,TRBV28,TGTGCCAGCAGTTCCTATGGGACAGGGTCCTACGAGCAGTACTTC,CASSSYGTGSYEQYF
.,TRBJ1-1,.,TRBV27,TGTGCCAGCTCACGGGTTGGCACTGAAGCTTTCTTT,CASSRVGTEAFF